This T cell receptor (beta chain) was identified in a study of shared clonotypes between healthy human individuals. Turning to the study itself: Three CD4 naive, three CD4 memory, two CD8 naive and one CD8 memory plate were used per donor. Study-level findings and limits: Naive subsets, compared against memory subsets, generally had larger estimated richness values.

Profiled with immunoSEQ multiplex PCR; TCRdb holds only in-frame clones, not every one. The data contain more than 1 million clones, roughly 74% of them singletons. As for this clone: Antigen specificity is unknown.

In germline, CDR1 is MGHDK, CDR2 SYGVNS. The CDR3 runs to 12 residues. The V gene lost 2 bases and the J gene lost 9 bases, with 10 bases spanning the gap. Nashville, Tennessee was home to all donors, each a Caucasian adult. V gene TRBV25-1 combines with J gene TRBJ1-1; D may be TRBD1 (5 bases). Sample: memory CD4+ T cells from PBMCs. The subset denotes: CD45RA-negative fraction. The origin of this receptor is a man in his late teens or twenties in good health. Some clones in this sample may be carry-over from other donors' samples. The CDR3 DNA sequence: TGTGCCAGCAGTGAAAAGGGGAGAAAAGCTTTCTTT. Residues: CASSEKGRKAFF.